This T cell receptor (beta chain) was identified during a study of technical replicates of blood from several donors. This clone showed up just once. Data came from immunoSEQ multiplex PCR; TCRdb stores just in-frame clones and leaves some out. The table has under 100,000 clones, approximately 94% seen once; the top ten hold 0.25%. This clonotype was obtained from a human donor in good health. The sequenced sample consisted of T cells isolated from PBMCs.

The CDR3 here is CASSYSFSGGETQYF. CDR3 nucleotides: TGTGCCAGCAGTTACTCTTTTTCAGGGGGGGAGACCCAGTACTTC. The genes are TRBV6-5 and TRBJ2-5, with D possibly matching TRBD1 (7 bases). The germline V and J ends were trimmed by 0 bases and 5 bases, with 13 bases remaining between them. The CDR3 has 15 amino acids. CDR1 MNHEY and CDR2 SVGAGI come from the germline V gene.